This T cell receptor beta chain was identified during a study of CD8 T cells in ankylosing spondylitis. This clonotype has more than one count but fewer than ten. In germline, CDR1 is MNHEY, CDR2 SMNVEV (reference sequence). This CDR3 contains 15 residues. The V and J ends lost 6 bases and 4 bases, in that order; junction bases with no gene match: 7. TCRdb passed the 5' RACE reads through MiXCR, listing each CDR3 protein once. This sample carries some 220,000 distinct CDR3 sequences, around 8% of them seen once, and the ten largest clones take about 5%. The chain joins TRBV27 to TRBJ2-5; 11 nucleotides align to TRBD1. The sequenced sample consisted of blood, either unsorted or a sorted T cell fraction (not recorded which). The TCR sequence derives from a female donor with ankylosing spondylitis or in good health (not recorded which). The CDR3 DNA reads TGTGCCAGCAGCTATGGGACAGGGGGATCAGAGACCCAGTACTTC. Encoded protein: CASSYGTGGSETQYF.